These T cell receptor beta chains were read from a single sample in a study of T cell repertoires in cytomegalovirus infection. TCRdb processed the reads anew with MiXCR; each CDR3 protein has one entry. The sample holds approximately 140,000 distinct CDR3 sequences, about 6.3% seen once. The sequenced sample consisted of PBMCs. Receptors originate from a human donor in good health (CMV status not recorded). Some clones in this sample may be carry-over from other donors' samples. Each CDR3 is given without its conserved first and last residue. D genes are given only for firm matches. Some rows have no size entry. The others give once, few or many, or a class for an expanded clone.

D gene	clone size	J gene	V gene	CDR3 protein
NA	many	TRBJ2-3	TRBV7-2	ASSPGGVRSDTQY
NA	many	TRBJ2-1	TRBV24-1	ATSDRTISSRNEQF
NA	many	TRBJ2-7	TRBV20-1	SARDGLDYEQY
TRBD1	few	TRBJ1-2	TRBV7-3	ASSSTTTGGEGYT
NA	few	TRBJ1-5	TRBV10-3	AISESAGNQPQH
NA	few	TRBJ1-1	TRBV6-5	ASSYSPGNEAF
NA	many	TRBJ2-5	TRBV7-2	ASSLRVYREETQY
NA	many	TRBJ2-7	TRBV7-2	ASSYAAGTVTYEQY
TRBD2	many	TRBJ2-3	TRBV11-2	ASSLGSGGSNTQY
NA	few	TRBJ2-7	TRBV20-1	SARENGAKRGEQY
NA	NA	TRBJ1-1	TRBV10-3	AISVGSNTEAF
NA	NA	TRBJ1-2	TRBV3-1	ASSPRTRVHGYT
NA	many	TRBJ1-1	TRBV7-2	ASSFGGGTEAF
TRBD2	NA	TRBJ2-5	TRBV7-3	ASSLTGLAGARETQY
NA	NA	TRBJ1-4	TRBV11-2	ASSSGKGDEKLF
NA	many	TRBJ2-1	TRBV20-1	SALGEVREQF
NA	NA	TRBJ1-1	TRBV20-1	SARGLRDPFEAF
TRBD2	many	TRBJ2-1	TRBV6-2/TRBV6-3	ASSYLAGGQGEQF
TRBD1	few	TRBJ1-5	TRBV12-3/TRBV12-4	ASSLGQPGNQPQH
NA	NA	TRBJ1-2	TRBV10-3	AISESTENYGYT
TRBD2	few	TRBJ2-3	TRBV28	ASSFHGRGGPDTQY
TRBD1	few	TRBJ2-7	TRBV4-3	ASSLNRDRAYEQY
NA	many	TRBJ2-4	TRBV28	ASSLPVVGNIQY
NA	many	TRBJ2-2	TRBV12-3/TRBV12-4	ASSLLKGGELF
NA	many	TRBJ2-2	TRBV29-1	SVAFRLINTGELF
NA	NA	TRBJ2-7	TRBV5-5	ASSLLTGRRNEQY